This T cell receptor beta chain is from a study of Graves' ophthalmopathy and Graves' hyperthyroidism. Study-level results: The model predicted progression of ophthalmopathy with a sensitivity of roughly 69%, and its specificity was around 72%. A majority of expanded thyroid clonotypes exceeding 0.001 frequency were likewise present in blood.

The V and J ends lost 5 bases and 5 bases respectively, with 19 bases between them. CDR1 and CDR2 from the germline V gene are SGHNT and YENEEA. CDR3 size: 16 residues. About this clonotype: Its antigen is not identified.

Amplified material comprised TCR beta CDR3 regions derived from RNA transcripts. RT-PCR was first run with HTBI primers, then multiplex PCR in a second round. Each CDR3 protein is one row after TCRdb ran MiXCR on the multiplex PCR reads. The sample has 900,000 to 1,200,000 distinct CDR3 sequences, less than 45% seen once. Material: peripheral blood or thyroid tissue (not recorded which). V is TRBV11-3 and J is TRBJ1-5; D may be TRBD1 (6 bases). This TCR derives from an adult man with Graves' hyperthyroidism. The chain's CDR3 is CASSNEGVSPYQPQHF. The CDR3 bases are TGTGCCAGCAGCAACGAGGGGGTCAGCCCTTATCAGCCCCAGCATTTT.